The clone carrying this T cell receptor beta chain was detected only a few times. What it binds is unknown. This CDR3 has 11 residues. From germline, CDR1 is SQVTM and CDR2 ANQGSEA. V gave up 4 bases and J gave up 4 bases, with 4 bases separating them. This sample was included in a study of T cell repertoires in cytomegalovirus infection. TCRdb passed the reads through MiXCR, listing each CDR3 protein once. In the table there are more than 85,000 distinct CDR3 sequences, 29% of which are singletons. This specimen consisted of CD8+ T cells from cultured PBMCs, obtained from culture after CMV antigen stimulation. The J gene is TRBJ2-2, the V gene TRBV29-1; the D is unclear. The clonotype comes from a human donor in good health (CMV status not recorded). Some clones in this sample may be carry-over from other donors' samples. The CDR3 DNA reads as TGCAGCGTTGTTGTCACCGGGGAGCTGTTTTTT. Translation: CSVVVTGELFF.